The 21 T cell receptor beta chains below all came from one sample that was sequenced in a study of cytomegalovirus exposure and HLA in healthy donors. Primers for the PCR totalled 60 Vbeta and 13 Jbeta. Clones were read by immunoSEQ multiplex PCR, and TCRdb kept only the in-frame ones, dropping some. The repertoire holds about 160,000 clones, with roughly 85% as singletons. Specimen: PBMCs. The origin of the receptors is a male donor in good health and CMV-seropositive.

V is TRBV10-3 and J is TRBJ2-1; D not resolved. Trimming shortened V by 2 bases and J by 0 bases, and 8 bases separated the two germline ends. The CDR3 is made up of 15 amino acids. CDR1 is ENHRY and CDR2 is SYGVKD in the germline V gene. CDR3 DNA sequence: TGTGCCATCAGTGAGACGGTTAGCTCCTACAATGAGCAGTTCTTC. It is translated as CAISETVSSYNEQFF.

The rearrangement uses TRBV19 and TRBJ2-1, with 7 nucleotides matching TRBD2. Germline CDR1 and CDR2: LNHDA and SQIVND (reference sequence). The junction had 9 bases not matched to a gene; V was cut back by 6 bases and J by 7 bases. The CDR3 has 14 amino acids. The CDR3 reads CASRKGWGGNEQFF. The CDR3, as DNA: TGTGCCAGTAGAAAAGGCTGGGGGGGTAATGAGCAGTTCTTC.

The V and J genes are TRBV6-5 and TRBJ1-1; unclear D gene. The CDR3 sequence is 14 residues long. Trimming removed 1 base from V and 1 base from J, with 7 bases in between. CDR1 is MNHEY and CDR2 is SVGAGI in the germline V gene. The CDR3 region has the DNA TGTGCCAGCAGTTACTTGTCAGGGAACACTGAAGCTTTCTTT. It translates to CASSYLSGNTEAFF.

The rearrangement joins TRBV28 to TRBJ2-5; TRBD1 matches 9 bases. Matching the DNA end better, TRBJ2-7 makes the J call doubtful. Per germline, CDR1 MDHEN and CDR2 SYDVKM. The CDR3 has 16 amino acids. This CDR3 reads CASSFHPVTGGYEQYF. The CDR3, as DNA: TGTGCCAGCAGTTTCCACCCCGTGACAGGGGGCTACGAGCAGTACTTC.

The rearrangement joins TRBV19 to TRBJ2-2; D gene unclear. CDR1 and CDR2 from the germline V gene are LNHDA and SQIVND (reference sequence). Trimming removed 1 base from V and 2 bases from J, with 11 bases in between. The CDR3 consists of 16 residues. CDR3 region: CASSIGVARNTGELFF. In DNA form, the CDR3 reads TGTGCCAGTAGTATAGGAGTGGCTAGAAACACCGGGGAGCTGTTTTTT.

The chain employs TRBV30 and TRBJ2-2; no firm D call. Trimming stripped 1 base from V and 7 bases from J, with 10 bases between. CDR1 and CDR2 (germline): GTSNPN, SVGIG (reference sequence). There are 13 residues in the CDR3. The chain's CDR3 is CAWSARLGGELFF. In DNA form, the CDR3 reads TGTGCCTGGAGTGCGCGACTGGGCGGGGAGCTGTTTTTT.

This chain links TRBV7-2 with TRBJ2-3, with a tentative D call TRBD2 (6 bases). The CDR3 covers 15 residues. With 5 bases removed from V and 3 bases from J, the gap between germline ends came to 15 bases. Germline V gene data show CDR1 as SGHTA and CDR2 as FQGNSA. Here the CDR3 reads CASSPIGGDTDTQYF. Here the CDR3 DNA reads TGTGCCAGCAGCCCCATCGGGGGAGATACAGATACGCAGTATTTT.

This chain connects TRBV10-3 to TRBJ1-3, with unresolved D. V lost 3 bases and J 4 bases, leaving 7 bases between the germline ends. The CDR3 is 13 amino acids. Per the germline V gene, CDR1 is ENHRY and CDR2 is SYGVKD. The CDR3, as DNA: TGTGCCATCAGTGACGTCGGGGGAAACACCATATATTTT. It yields the protein CAISDVGGNTIYF.

The chain combines TRBV27 with TRBJ1-5; TRBD1 is a possible D gene (6 bases). The CDR3 loop spans 14 amino acids. The V gene's germline CDR1 is MNHEY and CDR2 SMNVEV (reference sequence). V lost 6 bases and J 7 bases, leaving 16 bases between the germline ends. As DNA, the CDR3 is TGTGCCAGCAGGCCGACAGGTCCGGGGCAGCCCCAGCATTTT. Its protein is CASRPTGPGQPQHF.

This chain links TRBV4-3 with TRBJ1-6; 7 bases are a match to TRBD1. This CDR3 is 12 amino acids long. Trimming at V came to 6 bases and at J to 9 bases, leaving 2 bases not matched to a gene. Germline CDR1 LGHNA, CDR2 YSLEER. CDR3 bases: TGCGCCAGCAGTAACAGGGGTTCACCCCTCCACTTT. Protein product: CASSNRGSPLHF.

This chain connects TRBV5-1 to TRBJ1-1; no definite D call. Germline V gene lookup returns CDR1 SGHRS and CDR2 YFSETQ. Trimming pared 0 bases from V and 1 base from J, leaving 10 bases between. The CDR3 contains 15 residues. Here the CDR3 DNA reads TGCGCCAGCAGCTTGGCGGAGGGTGGGAACACTGAAGCTTTCTTT. Protein product: CASSLAEGGNTEAFF.

The V and J genes are TRBV9 and TRBJ2-1, with TRBD2 identical over 14 bases. This CDR3 has 17 residues. The germline V gene has CDR1 SGDLS and CDR2 YYNGEE. Trimming at V came to 3 bases and at J to 8 bases, leaving 10 bases not matched to a gene. The CDR3 protein is CASSAEPKGLAGDEQFF. The CDR3 region has the DNA TGTGCCAGCAGCGCAGAGCCCAAGGGACTAGCGGGAGATGAGCAGTTCTTC.

This rearrangement joins TRBV4-1 to TRBJ2-7, with TRBD2 matching 8 bases. Germline values: CDR1 MGHRA, CDR2 YSYEKL. The CDR3 is 17 residues long. The V and J ends lost 2 bases and 3 bases, in that order; junction bases with no gene match: 12. The CDR3 DNA reads as TGCGCCAGCAGCCAACGGTCTTTAGCGGGAAACAACTACGAGCAGTACTTC. This translates into CASSQRSLAGNNYEQYF.

The chain combines TRBV5-6 with TRBJ1-3, with unresolved D. The CDR3 has 16 amino acids. The V end lost 4 bases, the J end lost 0 bases, and 14 bases lay between the germline ends. CDR1 and CDR2 from the germline V gene are SGHDT and YYEEEE. CDR3 sequence: CASSQRSLVSGNTIYF. The CDR3 DNA reads as TGTGCCAGCAGCCAACGGTCCCTTGTCTCTGGAAACACCATATATTTT.

The rearrangement uses TRBV27 and TRBJ2-7; 7 nucleotides match TRBD2. With 7 bases clipped from V and 0 bases from J, the junction kept 15 bases outside the gene matches. CDR1 is MNHEY and CDR2 is SMNVEV in the germline V gene (reference sequence). This CDR3 is 17 amino acids long. CDR3 loop: CASTSYYGGGSSYEQYF. The CDR3 DNA reads as TGTGCCAGCACCTCATATTACGGCGGGGGTAGCTCCTACGAGCAGTACTTC.

This chain joins TRBV7-2 and TRBJ2-1; 7 bases line up with TRBD2. The V gene's germline CDR1 is SGHTA and CDR2 FQGNSA. The CDR3 is 15 amino acids. V lost 3 bases and J lost 4; bases outside the gene matches: 6. CDR3 sequence reads: CASSFGREYYNEQFF. The CDR3 bases are TGTGCCAGCAGCTTCGGGCGGGAGTATTACAATGAGCAGTTCTTC.

The V and J genes are TRBV10-3 and TRBJ1-2; 10 bases are a match to TRBD1. Trimming took 5 bases from V and 3 from J; bases not matched to a gene: 6. The CDR3 loop spans 15 amino acids. The V gene's germline CDR1 is ENHRY and CDR2 SYGVKD. The CDR3 here is CAISTGTGEDYGYTF. CDR3 bases: TGTGCCATCAGTACCGGGACAGGGGAGGACTATGGCTACACCTTC.

V usage is TRBV6-6 and J usage is TRBJ2-7, with 8 bases matching TRBD2. The V gene's germline CDR1 is MNHNY and CDR2 SVGAGI (reference sequence). V was clipped by 5 bases and J by 2 bases; unmatched bases: 8. This CDR3 has 15 residues. Here the CDR3 reads CASSRSGVGTYEQYF. For the CDR3, the DNA is TGTGCCAGCAGTCGTAGCGGGGTGGGGACCTACGAGCAGTACTTC.

This chain links TRBV9 with TRBJ2-7; 9 bases line up with TRBD2. J was trimmed by 4 bases and V by 3 bases; bases with no gene match: 8. The CDR3 is made up of 15 amino acids. CDR1 is SGDLS, CDR2 YYNGEE, per germline. CDR3 region: CASSGAGTSLYEQYF. DNA of the CDR3: TGTGCCAGCAGCGGTGCCGGGACTAGCTTGTACGAGCAGTACTTC.

V usage is TRBV10-1 and J usage is TRBJ1-5, with D perhaps TRBD1 (6 bases). V was clipped by 0 bases and J by 6 bases, with 9 bases between them. The germline V gene encodes CDR1 WNHNN and CDR2 SYGVQD (reference sequence). The CDR3 sequence is 14 residues long. CDR3 nucleotides: TGCGCCAGCAGTGAGTCGGGGACATCTCAGCCCCAGCATTTT. Its translation: CASSESGTSQPQHF.

The rearrangement uses TRBV5-6 and TRBJ2-7; 7 bases agree with TRBD1. Germline V gene sequence: CDR1 SGHDT, CDR2 YYEEEE. V trimming: 4 bases; J trimming: 6 bases; junction bases outside the gene matches: 4. The CDR3 has 12 residues. The CDR3 here is CASSVNRGEQYF. The CDR3 nucleotides read TGTGCCAGCAGCGTGAACAGGGGCGAGCAGTACTTC.